The next 31 T cell receptor beta chains were all read from a single sample in a study of cytomegalovirus exposure and HLA in healthy donors. 60 Vbeta and 13 Jbeta primers were used in PCR. Here immunoSEQ multiplex PCR was the method, and the copy in TCRdb shows in-frame clones only, minus some. The sample yields fewer than 200,000 clones, about three quarters seen once. The sample taken for sequencing was PBMCs. The source of these receptors is a woman in her forties in good health and CMV-seropositive.

The rearrangement joins TRBV5-5 to TRBJ2-1; no definite D call. The V gene lost 1 base and the J gene lost 5 bases, with 7 bases spanning the gap. Germline CDR1 SGHKS, CDR2 YYEKEE (reference sequence). This CDR3 has 13 amino acids. CDR3 in DNA: TGTGCCAGCAGCTTGCTTGGAGACAATGAGCAGTTCTTC. Amino acids: CASSLLGDNEQFF.

The rearrangement uses TRBV4-2 and TRBJ2-5; TRBD1 agrees at 9 bases. V lost 3 bases and J lost 0; bases outside the gene matches: 2. The germline V gene encodes CDR1 LGHNA and CDR2 YNFKEQ. The CDR3 length is 15 residues. The CDR3 DNA follows: TGTGCCAGCAGCCAGACAGGGGGGAACCAAGAGACCCAGTACTTC. It is translated as CASSQTGGNQETQYF.

The chain recombines TRBV7-9 with TRBJ1-4; 8 bases match TRBD1. V trimming: 5 bases; J trimming: 7 bases; junction bases outside the gene matches: 6. The CDR3 contains 14 residues. CDR1 SEHNR and CDR2 FQNEAQ come from the germline V gene (reference sequence). As DNA, the CDR3 is TGTGCCAGCAGCACGACAGGGGTCAGTGAAAAACTGTTTTTT. Protein sequence: CASSTTGVSEKLFF.

The chain employs TRBV18 and TRBJ1-6, with TRBD1 identical over 8 bases. There are 14 residues in the CDR3. V dropped 8 bases and J dropped 1; count of bases not matched to a gene: 1. Germline CDR1 is KGHSH and CDR2 is LQKENI. CDR3 nucleotides: TGTGCCAGCCGACAGGGGTCCTATAATTCACCCCTCCACTTT. Amino acids: CASRQGSYNSPLHF.

This chain uses TRBV5-1 with TRBJ1-1; the match to TRBD1 covers 7 bases. The CDR3 covers 15 residues. J gave up 1 base and V 4 bases, and 7 bases lay outside the gene matches. CDR1 is SGHRS, CDR2 YFSETQ, per germline. DNA of the CDR3: TGCGCCAGCAGCATCCAGACAGGGCAGAACACTGAAGCTTTCTTT. This encodes CASSIQTGQNTEAFF.

V is TRBV7-2 and J is TRBJ1-2; possibly TRBD1 for D (5 bases). The V gene lost 1 base and the J gene lost 3 bases, with 6 bases spanning the gap. The CDR3 is 13 residues long. From germline, CDR1 is SGHTA and CDR2 FQGNSA. In DNA form, the CDR3 reads TGTGCCAGCAGCTTAGGGGGCGACTATGGCTACACCTTC. Residues: CASSLGGDYGYTF.

V and J are TRBV6-5 and TRBJ1-1; D possibly corresponds to TRBD1 (6 bases). V gave up 6 bases and J gave up 8 bases, with 16 bases separating them. The CDR3 loop spans 13 amino acids. Germline V gene lookup returns CDR1 MNHEY and CDR2 SVGAGI. CDR3 in amino acids: CASSFTGLTEAFF. The CDR3 DNA reads as TGTGCCAGCAGCTTCACAGGGTTAACCGAAGCTTTCTTT.

The V call is TRBV9, the J call TRBJ2-7; 10 positions agree with TRBD2. There are 16 residues in the CDR3. J lost 3 bases, V lost 0 bases, and 6 bases had no gene match. Looked up from germline, CDR1 is SGDLS and CDR2 is YYNGEE. The DNA for the CDR3 is TGTGCCAGCAGCGTAGGGGGAGCGGGAGGGTACTACGAGCAGTACTTC. Amino acid sequence: CASSVGGAGGYYEQYF.

This clone turned up a few times. This chain joins TRBV6-4 and TRBJ2-1, with 8 bases identical to TRBD2. Germline V CDR1 and CDR2: MRHNA, SNTAGT. Unmatched junction bases numbered 7, after V lost 8 bases and J lost 7 bases. The CDR3 runs to 13 residues. The CDR3 loop is CASGSGEINEQFF. Here the CDR3 DNA reads TGTGCCAGCGGTAGCGGGGAGATAAATGAGCAGTTCTTC.

The rearrangement links TRBV7-8 to TRBJ1-5, with a tentative D call TRBD1 (5 bases). V lost 0 bases and J lost 4, with 10 bases in between. This CDR3 comprises 15 residues. Germline CDR1 SGHVS, CDR2 FQNEAQ. The CDR3 bases are TGTGCCAGCAGCTTAGCTATAGGGGTTAATCAGCCCCAGCATTTT. This gives the protein CASSLAIGVNQPQHF. The variable domain in full, with the rest retrieved from reference TRBV7-8 and TRBJ1-5, is GAGVSQSPRYKVAKRGQDVALRCDPISGHVSLFWYQQALGQGPEFLTYFQNEAQLDKSGLPSDRFFAERPEGSVSTLKIQRTQQEDSAVYLCASSLAIGVNQPQHFGDGTRLSIL.

This chain connects TRBV19 to TRBJ1-5; D possibly corresponds to TRBD1 (6 bases). Trimming pared 7 bases from V and 1 base from J, leaving 14 bases between. Per the germline V gene, CDR1 is LNHDA and CDR2 is SQIVND (reference sequence). The CDR3 spans 15 residues. CDR3 loop: CASNGQTSSNQPQHF. The CDR3 bases are TGTGCCAGTAACGGACAGACCTCGAGCAATCAGCCCCAGCATTTT.

The chain combines TRBV27 with TRBJ1-5; 11 positions agree with TRBD1. CDR1 is MNHEY and CDR2 is SMNVEV in the germline V gene (reference sequence). The V segment lost 3 bases and the J segment 6 bases; nucleotides outside the gene matches: 7. The CDR3 sequence is 16 residues long. The CDR3 here is CASSLTGQGASQPQHF. In nucleotides, the CDR3 is TGTGCCAGCAGTTTGACTGGACAGGGGGCGAGTCAGCCCCAGCATTTT.

This clone was seen only once. V is TRBV28 and J is TRBJ2-7; 8 positions agree with TRBD2. CDR3 size: 15 residues. Per the germline V gene, CDR1 is MDHEN and CDR2 is SYDVKM. V dropped 1 base and J dropped 0; count of bases not matched to a gene: 2. The CDR3 DNA follows: TGTGCCAGCAGTTTATCAGGGACTAGCTCCTACGAGCAGTACTTC. Its translation: CASSLSGTSSYEQYF.

J is TRBJ1-4 and V is TRBV5-4; 9 bases are a match to TRBD1. The junction had 4 bases not matched to a gene; V was cut back by 0 bases and J by 1 base. The V gene's germline CDR1 is SGHNT and CDR2 YYREEE (reference sequence). The CDR3 loop spans 17 amino acids. The CDR3 nucleotides read TGTGCCAGCAGCTTGGCCGGGACAGGGATAACTAATGAAAAACTGTTTTTT. This codes for CASSLAGTGITNEKLFF.

This clone has only a few counts. The chain combines TRBV4-3 with TRBJ2-7, with 8 nucleotides matching TRBD2. The CDR3 contains 16 residues. Germline V lookup: CDR1 LGHNA, CDR2 YSLEER. V shed 1 base, J shed 2 bases, and the junction held 7 bases outside the gene matches. CDR3 DNA sequence: TGCGCCAGCAGCCAAGTCTCTACGGGGGGGCCCTACGAGCAGTACTTC. It is translated as CASSQVSTGGPYEQYF.

The rearrangement links TRBV6-4 to TRBJ2-5; D might be TRBD2 (5 bases). CDR1 is MRHNA, CDR2 SNTAGT, per germline. The V end was cut by 7 bases, the J end by 0 bases, with 12 bases between. This CDR3 has 14 amino acids. The chain's CDR3 is CASIGLDYQETQYF. The CDR3 DNA sequence: TGTGCCAGCATAGGGTTGGACTACCAAGAGACCCAGTACTTC.

V usage is TRBV28 and J usage is TRBJ1-2, with a possible D match to TRBD1 (6 bases). V shed 4 bases and J shed 4 bases, with 13 bases lying between them. Germline CDR1 and CDR2: MDHEN and SYDVKM. The CDR3 totals 14 residues. Here the CDR3 reads CASSSGRGGYGYTF. Written as DNA, the CDR3 is TGTGCCAGCAGTTCGGGAAGGGGGGGCTATGGCTACACCTTC.

The chain recombines TRBV6-5 with TRBJ2-5; unclear D gene. The CDR3 runs 13 residues. V lost 5 bases, J lost 3 bases, and 10 bases lay in between. Germline loops: CDR1 MNHEY, CDR2 SVGAGI. As DNA, the CDR3 is TGTGCCAGCAGTCGGGTGACTGAAGAGACCCAGTACTTC. It encodes CASSRVTEETQYF.

The chain recombines TRBV10-3 with TRBJ2-7, with D maybe TRBD2 (7 bases). The CDR3 is made up of 20 amino acids. V was trimmed by 4 bases and J by 0 bases, leaving 28 bases between them. Germline V lookup: CDR1 ENHRY, CDR2 SYGVKD. The CDR3 sequence is CAISAGLGALGGTDSYEQYF. CDR3 sequence (DNA): TGTGCCATCAGTGCAGGGTTGGGGGCATTGGGGGGGACGGACTCCTACGAGCAGTACTTC.

The DNA for the CDR3 is TGCAGCACCCGAACAGGGGGCGGAACCGGGGAGCTGTTTTTT. It specifies CSTRTGGGTGELFF. The J gene is TRBJ2-2, the V gene TRBV29-1, with 9 bases that match TRBD1. J gave up 5 bases and V 8 bases, and 9 bases lay outside the gene matches. This CDR3 comprises 14 residues. Germline-derived CDR1 and CDR2 are SQVTM and ANQGSEA.

V gene TRBV28 combines with J gene TRBJ1-2; 7 nucleotides agree with TRBD1. Germline CDR1 reads MDHEN; CDR2 reads SYDVKM. After removal of 6 bases from V and 8 bases from J, the junction contained 12 bases not matched to a gene. The CDR3 spans 14 residues. The CDR3 region is CASSPSDRQPGYTF. CDR3 in DNA: TGTGCCAGCAGCCCCTCGGACAGGCAGCCCGGCTACACCTTC.

The V and J genes are TRBV30 and TRBJ2-5, with D possibly matching TRBD1 (6 bases). Judging by the DNA end, TRBJ2-7 fits better; the J call may be wrong. Germline assignment: CDR1 GTSNPN and CDR2 SVGIG (reference sequence). The CDR3 is made up of 13 amino acids. The DNA of the CDR3 is TGTGCCTGGAGTGCAGGGACAACCTACGAGCAGTACTTC. Translation gives CAWSAGTTYEQYF.

The V gene is TRBV4-2, the J gene TRBJ1-5; 7 bases match TRBD1. The CDR3 length is 14 residues. Germline V CDR1 and CDR2: LGHNA, YNFKEQ. Unmatched junction bases numbered 1, after V lost 1 base and J lost 4 bases. This CDR3 reads CASSQGGQNQPQHF. CDR3 bases: TGTGCCAGCAGCCAAGGGGGACAGAATCAGCCCCAGCATTTT.

The gene calls are TRBV7-9 and TRBJ1-2, with 10 bases aligning to TRBD1. This CDR3 has 14 amino acids. Germline CDR1 SEHNR, CDR2 FQNEAQ (reference sequence). Trimming removed 5 bases from V and 3 bases from J; junction bases left unmatched: 3. This chain's CDR3 is CASSLGQGDYGYTF. The CDR3 nucleotides read TGTGCCAGCAGCCTCGGACAGGGGGACTATGGCTACACCTTC.

The chain joins TRBV2 to TRBJ2-3; D is possibly TRBD2 (5 bases). V lost 7 bases to trimming and J lost 6 bases, with 11 bases between them. This CDR3 is 12 amino acids long. CDR1 is SNHLY, CDR2 FYNNEI, per germline. The CDR3 region has the DNA TGTGCCAGCACCAGGAGGCCGGATACGCAGTATTTT. This encodes CASTRRPDTQYF.

V and J are TRBV18 and TRBJ1-1; D possibly corresponds to TRBD1 (6 bases). Between the trimmed V and J ends, which lost 3 bases and 4 bases, there was a span of 12 bases. The CDR3 is 14 amino acids. CDR1 KGHSH and CDR2 LQKENI come from the germline V gene. This chain's CDR3 is CASSPNGGATEAFF. The CDR3 coding sequence is TGTGCCAGCTCACCTAACGGGGGGGCCACTGAAGCTTTCTTT.

The CDR3 loop is CASSPGTFGGNIQYF. The CDR3 bases are TGTGCCAGCAGCCCAGGGACCTTCGGGGGGAACATTCAGTACTTC. The genes are TRBV7-2 and TRBJ2-4; TRBD2 matches at 7 bases. The V gene's germline CDR1 is SGHTA and CDR2 FQGNSA. The CDR3 sequence is 15 residues long. V lost 5 bases to trimming and J lost 7 bases; unmatched junction nucleotides: 11.

The chain links TRBV6-1 to TRBJ2-7; 7 bases agree with TRBD1. Germline trimming cut 6 bases from V and 2 bases from J; bases unmatched to any gene: 10. CDR1 and CDR2 (germline): MNHNS, SASEGT. The CDR3 covers 15 residues. CDR3 sequence reads: CASRPQGLGTYEQYF. CDR3 coding DNA: TGTGCCAGCAGGCCACAGGGGTTAGGGACCTACGAGCAGTACTTC.

The chain recombines TRBV11-2 with TRBJ2-7, with TRBD2 matching 9 bases. This CDR3 has 15 amino acids. Germline V gene sequence: CDR1 SGHAT, CDR2 FQNNGV. J lost 0 bases, V lost 4 bases, and 4 bases had no gene match. The CDR3 DNA reads as TGTGCCAGCAGCTCTCTAGCGGGGAGCTCCTACGAGCAGTACTTC. Protein product: CASSSLAGSSYEQYF.

The chain couples TRBV7-2 to TRBJ2-7; maybe TRBD2 (6 bases). Germline loops: CDR1 SGHTA, CDR2 FQGNSA. CDR3 length equals 16 residues. Trimming cost V 2 bases and J 7 bases, with 21 bases left between them. The CDR3 nucleotides are TGTGCCAGCAGCTTAATCGGGGGAGGCCTTTTGAAAGAGCAGTACTTC. Its translation: CASSLIGGGLLKEQYF.

The rearrangement joins TRBV23-1 to TRBJ2-7; TRBD2 matches at 7 bases. TRBV23-1 carries the ORF label, with uncertain function. The CDR3 loop spans 15 amino acids. The ends lost 0 bases at V and 3 bases at J; junction bases unmatched: 5. The CDR3 sequence: CASSQSSGERYEQYF. In DNA, the CDR3 is TGCGCCAGCAGTCAATCGAGCGGGGAACGCTACGAGCAGTACTTC.